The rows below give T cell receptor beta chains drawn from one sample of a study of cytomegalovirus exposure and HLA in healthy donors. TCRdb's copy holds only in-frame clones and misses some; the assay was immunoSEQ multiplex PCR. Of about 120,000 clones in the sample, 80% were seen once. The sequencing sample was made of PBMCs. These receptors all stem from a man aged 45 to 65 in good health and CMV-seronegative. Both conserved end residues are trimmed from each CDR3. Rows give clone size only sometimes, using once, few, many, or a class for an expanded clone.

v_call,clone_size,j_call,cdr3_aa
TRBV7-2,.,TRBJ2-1,ASSPGTSGANNEQF
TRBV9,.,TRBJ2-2,ASSGLAETGELF
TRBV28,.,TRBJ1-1,ASGTGIFAEAF
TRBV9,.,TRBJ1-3,ASSAGQGARNTIY
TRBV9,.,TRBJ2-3,ASSLLTGADTQY
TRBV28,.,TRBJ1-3,ASSRTSGNTIY
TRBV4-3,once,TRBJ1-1,ASSQSWQDTEAF
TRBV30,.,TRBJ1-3,AWSGGGSGNTIY
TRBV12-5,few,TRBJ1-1,ASGSRGKAF
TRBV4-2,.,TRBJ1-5,ASSPGDTLLNSNQPQH
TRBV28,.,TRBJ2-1,ASSSYPQRQERREQF
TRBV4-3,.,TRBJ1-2,ASSQEPTGAKGYT
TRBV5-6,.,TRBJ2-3,ASSLAGQGSDTQY
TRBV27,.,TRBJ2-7,ASSFFDAGVGYEQY
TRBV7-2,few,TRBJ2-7,ASSLSYEQY
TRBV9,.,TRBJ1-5,ASSVAPGANQPQH
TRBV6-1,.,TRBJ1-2,ASSATTTGVNYGYT
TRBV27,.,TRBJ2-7,ASSWGKRAMAYEQY